The T cell receptor beta chain under discussion was sequenced for a study of Graves' ophthalmopathy and Graves' hyperthyroidism. RNA transcripts were the source from which TCR beta CDR3 regions were amplified. Following a first-round RT-PCR that used HTBI primers, a second-round multiplex PCR was carried out. TCRdb passed the multiplex PCR reads through MiXCR, listing each CDR3 protein once. The sample gives just over 400,000 distinct CDR3 sequences, roughly 21% of which show up once; roughly 3% is in the top ten. The source is a woman aged 18-29 years with stable Graves' hyperthyroidism. Sequenced: peripheral blood.

The CDR3 reads CASSLAQGFYGYTF. In DNA, the CDR3 is TGTGCCAGCAGCCTCGCCCAGGGCTTCTATGGCTACACCTTC. The V and J genes are TRBV12-3 or TRBV12-4 and TRBJ1-2; D may be TRBD1 (5 bases). The V gene lost 6 bases and the J gene lost 4 bases, with 15 bases spanning the gap. The CDR3 is 14 amino acids.